The clone carrying this T cell receptor beta chain was counted at least ten times. This sample stems from a study of blood T cells in healthy people across ages. Primed by a sample-barcoded 5' primer and a J-beta primer mix, a second PCR proceeded for about 7 to 11 cycles. All samples gave at least 3 million CDR3-containing paired-end reads. TCRdb called the 5' RACE reads again in MiXCR, with one record for every CDR3 protein. Among about 670,000 distinct CDR3 sequences listed, over 40% were seen once. The CDR3 consists of 13 residues. The germline CDR1 and CDR2 sequences are MNHNY and SVGAGI (reference sequence). V lost 5 bases and J lost 7, with 12 bases in between.

J is TRBJ1-5 and V is TRBV6-6; D gene ambiguous. The clonotype originates from a woman aged 80 or over in good health. Sequenced input: blood. The DNA of the CDR3 is TGTGCCAGCAGTGACGGGAGGGCCCAGCCCCAGCATTTT. Protein product: CASSDGRAQPQHF.